This T cell receptor (beta chain) was sequenced during a study of shared clonotypes between healthy human individuals. TCRdb's copy holds only in-frame clones and misses some; the assay was immunoSEQ multiplex PCR. The data hold 2,500,000 or so clones, with around 92% observed a single time. This CDR3 region has 13 residues. V lost 3 bases to trimming and J lost 5 bases, with 10 bases between them. Looked up from germline, CDR1 is KGHSH and CDR2 is LQKENI. The CD4+ fraction was divided into a CD45RA+ naive subset and a CD45RA-negative memory subset. The sequencing sample was made of naive CD4+ T cells from PBMCs. The subset here: CD45RA+ positively selected. This receptor was obtained from a man aged 18 to 30 in good health. Some clones in this sample may be carry-over from other donors' samples. This sequence joins TRBV18 and TRBJ1-1; D ambiguous. Written as DNA, the CDR3 is TGTGCCAGCTCACCCGTAGCGGGGACTGAAGCTTTCTTT. Protein: CASSPVAGTEAFF.